Below, 4 T cell receptor beta chains from the same sample are listed, as sequenced in a study of cytotoxic CD8 clonotypes in ibrutinib-treated CLL. This table comes from immunoSEQ multiplex PCR, and its TCRdb copy is limited to in-frame clones, with some not included. Of more than 300,000 clones listed, roughly 79% are singletons. The sequencing used PBMCs, collected before ibrutinib treatment. Every receptor here comes from a human donor with chronic lymphocytic leukemia.

The chain is built from TRBV7-9 and TRBJ2-2; no reliable D call. The CDR3 runs to 15 residues. V gave up 1 base and J gave up 2 bases, with 8 bases separating them. Germline CDR1 is SEHNR and CDR2 is FQNEAQ (reference sequence). The DNA of the CDR3 is TGTGCCAGCAGCTTAGGGGCCACTAACACCGGGGAGCTGTTTTTT. Its protein product is CASSLGATNTGELFF.

The gene calls are TRBV11-3 and TRBJ1-1, with 7 bases that match TRBD1. The CDR3 contains 12 residues. The V gene end was trimmed by 1 base and the J gene end by 7 bases; junction bases not matched to a gene: 0. In germline, CDR1 is SGHNT, CDR2 YENEEA. The CDR3 bases are TGTGCCAGCAGCTTAGGGACAGGTGAAGCTTTCTTT. It encodes CASSLGTGEAFF. The full variable domain, its missing parts supplied by reference TRBV11-3 and TRBJ1-1, is EAGVVQSPRYKIIEKKQPVAFWCNPISGHNTLYWYLQNLGQGPELLIRYENEEAVDDSQLPKDRFSAERLKGVDSTLKIQPAELGDSAVYLCASSLGTGEAFFGQGTRLTVV.

For this clone: One end of the junction does not line up with germline, which may come from a read error. CDR3 protein: CASSQGTSGIYGQYF. The CDR3 nucleotides read TGTGCCAGCAGCCAAGGGACTAGCGGGATCTACGGGCAGTACTTC. The genes are TRBV4-2 and TRBJ2-7; TRBD2 aligns across 12 bases. Germline V gene data show CDR1 as LGHNA and CDR2 as YNFKEQ. The CDR3 covers 15 residues.

The DNA for the CDR3 is TGTGCCAGCAGTTACAGAGGGTATGAGCAGTACTTC. Encoded protein: CASSYRGYEQYF. This chain links TRBV6-5 with TRBJ2-7, with D possibly matching TRBD2 (5 bases). Germline loops: CDR1 MNHEY, CDR2 SVGAGI. V lost 2 bases, J lost 7 bases, and 9 bases lay in between. This CDR3 contains 12 residues.